One sample yielded the 21 T cell receptor beta chains listed below, sequenced in a study of shared clonotypes between healthy human individuals. The table came from immunoSEQ multiplex PCR; TCRdb's copy has only in-frame clones and leaves some out. The sample includes approximately 480,000 clones, about three quarters of them seen just once. Sequenced input: PBMCs. The receptors originated from a middle-aged woman in good health. Some clones in this sample may be carry-over from other donors' samples.

The V gene is TRBV2, the J gene TRBJ1-2, with D maybe TRBD1 (6 bases). Germline CDR1 SNHLY, CDR2 FYNNEI. V lost 6 bases and J 3 bases, leaving 17 bases between the germline ends. CDR3 size: 15 residues. The CDR3 DNA sequence: TGTGCCAGCAGCCTGAGGGGGGACGACTACTATGGCTACACCTTC. This sequence encodes CASSLRGDDYYGYTF.

The V gene is TRBV9, the J gene TRBJ2-2; unclear D gene. CDR3 length equals 16 residues. In germline, CDR1 is SGDLS, CDR2 YYNGEE. The ends were cut back, 3 bases at V and 8 bases at J, with 20 bases in the middle. DNA for the CDR3: TGTGCCAGCAGCGCGAGAAACTATTTTGAGGAGGGGGAGCTGTTTTTT. Protein product: CASSARNYFEEGELFF.

This chain joins TRBV27 and TRBJ2-2; 8 bases map to TRBD1. The CDR3 runs 15 residues. V lost 5 bases and J lost 2; bases outside the gene matches: 4. Germline-derived CDR1 and CDR2 are MNHEY and SMNVEV (reference sequence). The CDR3 protein is CASSMDRVNTGELFF. The CDR3 coding sequence is TGTGCCAGCAGTATGGACAGGGTAAACACCGGGGAGCTGTTTTTT.

This clone has only one observation. This sequence joins TRBV10-3 and TRBJ2-3, with 7 bases lining up with TRBD2. Looked up from germline, CDR1 is ENHRY and CDR2 is SYGVKD. The CDR3 has 15 residues. Germline trimming cut 5 bases from V and 2 bases from J; bases unmatched to any gene: 7. The DNA of the CDR3 is TGTGCCATCAGTTCGCTAGCGGACAACACAGATACGCAGTATTTT. Translated, it gives CAISSLADNTDTQYF.

The chain carries TRBV10-1 and TRBJ2-3, with D hard to call. Germline assignment: CDR1 WNHNN and CDR2 SYGVQD (reference sequence). This CDR3 contains 12 residues. V was trimmed by 4 bases and J by 0 bases, leaving 2 bases between them. The CDR3: CASSVSTDTQYF. For the CDR3, the DNA is TGCGCCAGCAGTGTGAGCACAGATACGCAGTATTTT.

The V and J genes are TRBV5-5 and TRBJ1-1, with 10 bases aligning to TRBD1. CDR1 and CDR2 from the germline V gene are SGHKS and YYEKEE (reference sequence). The CDR3 is 14 residues long. V lost 4 bases and J lost 6; bases outside the gene matches: 6. The CDR3 DNA reads TGTGCCAGCAGCCGGACAGGGGGTTTACCTGAAGCTTTCTTT. This gives the protein CASSRTGGLPEAFF.

V is TRBV19 and J is TRBJ1-2; 11 bases fit TRBD1. The CDR3 is made up of 15 amino acids. Germline V lookup: CDR1 LNHDA, CDR2 SQIVND (reference sequence). V shed 9 bases, J shed 8 bases, and the junction held 14 bases outside the gene matches. Here the CDR3 reads CASEPWTGGAYGYTF. The CDR3 region has the DNA TGTGCCAGCGAACCTTGGACAGGGGGCGCTTACGGCTACACCTTC. Full variable domain (outside the CDR3, taken from reference TRBV19 and TRBJ1-2): DGGITQSPKYLFRKEGQNVTLSCEQNLNHDAMYWYRQDPGQGLRLIYYSQIVNDFQKGDIAEGYSVSREKKESFPLTVTSAQKNPTAFYLCASEPWTGGAYGYTFGSGTRLTVV.

This clone has only a few counts. The chain uses TRBV19 and TRBJ2-1; TRBD1 aligns across 11 bases. The CDR3 is made up of 16 amino acids. Germline V gene lookup returns CDR1 LNHDA and CDR2 SQIVND (reference sequence). The V and J ends lost 1 base and 3 bases, in that order; junction bases with no gene match: 2. The CDR3 nucleotides read TGTGCCAGTAGTATAGCGGGGACAGGGGGCTACAATGAGCAGTTCTTC. It is translated as CASSIAGTGGYNEQFF. Variable domain in full (rest from reference TRBV19 and TRBJ2-1): DGGITQSPKYLFRKEGQNVTLSCEQNLNHDAMYWYRQDPGQGLRLIYYSQIVNDFQKGDIAEGYSVSREKKESFPLTVTSAQKNPTAFYLCASSIAGTGGYNEQFFGPGTRLTVL.

The chain is built from TRBV4-1 and TRBJ2-7; no definite D call. The CDR3 has 14 residues. With 0 bases removed from V and 5 bases from J, the gap between germline ends came to 11 bases. CDR1 is MGHRA and CDR2 is YSYEKL in the germline V gene. The CDR3, as DNA: TGCGCCAGCAGCCAAGAAAACGGCTACAACGAGCAGTACTTC. Encoded protein: CASSQENGYNEQYF.

The chain is built from TRBV25-1 and TRBJ2-4; D gene uncertain. The germline V and J ends were trimmed by 1 base and 6 bases, with 13 bases remaining between them. CDR3 length: 15 amino acids. Germline assignment: CDR1 MGHDK and CDR2 SYGVNS. CDR3 amino acids: CASSESSDPVNIQYF. For the CDR3, the DNA is TGTGCCAGCAGTGAATCGAGCGACCCTGTAAACATTCAGTACTTC.

V gene TRBV5-1 combines with J gene TRBJ2-7; TRBD1 matches 9 bases. The V segment lost 2 bases and the J segment 7 bases; nucleotides outside the gene matches: 7. The CDR3 contains 14 residues. Germline CDR1 SGHRS, CDR2 YFSETQ. CDR3 amino acids: CASSFSQGAEEQYF. Written as DNA, the CDR3 is TGCGCCAGCAGCTTTTCACAGGGGGCGGAAGAGCAGTACTTC. Combining the CDR3 with reference TRBV5-1 and TRBJ2-7 gives the whole variable domain KAGVTQTPRYLIKTRGQQVTLSCSPISGHRSVSWYQQTPGQGLQFLFEYFSETQRNKGNFPGRFSGRQFSNSRSEMNVSTLELGDSALYLCASSFSQGAEEQYFGPGTRLTVT.

The chain employs TRBV11-2 and TRBJ2-7; D is perhaps TRBD2 (5 bases). This CDR3 spans 14 amino acids. Trimming stripped 5 bases from V and 2 bases from J, with 13 bases between. Germline lookup yields CDR1 SGHAT and CDR2 FQNNGV. CDR3: CASSTSPGTYEQYF. In DNA, the CDR3 is TGTGCCAGCAGCACAAGTCCCGGGACCTACGAGCAGTACTTC. Drawing the rest from reference TRBV11-2 and TRBJ2-7, the complete variable domain is EAGVAQSPRYKIIEKRQSVAFWCNPISGHATLYWYQQILGQGPKLLIQFQNNGVVDDSQLPKDRFSAERLKGVDSTLKIQPAKLEDSAVYLCASSTSPGTYEQYFGPGTRLTVT.

Note on this clone: With a far larger clone one base away, a read error is the likely cause. The chain links TRBV6-4 to TRBJ1-4; no definite D call. V was pared by 5 bases and J by 3 bases, with 10 bases between. The CDR3 is 14 amino acids. The germline V gene encodes CDR1 MRHNA and CDR2 SNTAGT. The CDR3 DNA sequence: TGTGCCAGCAGTAGCGGGCGGCCTAATGAAAAACTGTTTTTT. Encoded protein: CASSSGRPNEKLFF.

The chain uses TRBV18 and TRBJ2-5, with TRBD2 matching 7 bases. Unmatched junction bases numbered 7, after V lost 5 bases and J lost 7 bases. This CDR3 contains 13 residues. Germline V gene sequence: CDR1 KGHSH, CDR2 LQKENI. The CDR3 nucleotides are TGTGCCAGCTCATCTTACTGGGGGGGGACCCAGTACTTC. The encoded protein is CASSSYWGGTQYF.

The chain uses TRBV19 and TRBJ2-5; possibly TRBD1 for D (6 bases). The CDR3 contains 15 residues. The V end was cut by 5 bases, the J end by 2 bases, with 15 bases between. From germline, CDR1 is LNHDA and CDR2 SQIVND (reference sequence). The CDR3 here is CASSVRDMEQETQYF. The CDR3 nucleotides are TGTGCCAGTAGTGTCCGGGACATGGAACAAGAGACCCAGTACTTC.

The chain combines TRBV4-1 with TRBJ2-7, with D tentatively TRBD2 (6 bases). Trimming took 1 base from V and 1 from J, leaving 17 bases between them. In germline, CDR1 is MGHRA, CDR2 YSYEKL. The CDR3 sequence is 17 residues long. The CDR3 DNA sequence: TGCGCCAGCAGCCAAGGGAGGGTTATGACCTCTTCCTACGAGCAGTACTTC. This translates into CASSQGRVMTSSYEQYF.

The chain is built from TRBV6-6 and TRBJ1-6, with D hard to call. Trimming took 2 bases from V and 4 from J, leaving 12 bases between them. The CDR3 has 16 residues. Germline lookup yields CDR1 MNHNY and CDR2 SVGAGI (reference sequence). The CDR3 coding sequence is TGTGCCAGCAGTTACGCGGAAAGACGTTATAATTCACCCCTCCACTTT. Translation: CASSYAERRYNSPLHF.

The chain employs TRBV5-1 and TRBJ1-4, with no clear D. CDR1 and CDR2 (germline): SGHRS, YFSETQ. This CDR3 contains 14 residues. Trimming shortened V by 4 bases and J by 3 bases, and 10 bases separated the two germline ends. DNA of the CDR3: TGCGCCAGCAGCCCGGGGTCCTCTAATGAAAAACTGTTTTTT. Amino acid sequence: CASSPGSSNEKLFF.

The rearrangement joins TRBV18 to TRBJ2-1; 8 nucleotides match TRBD1. The germline V gene encodes CDR1 KGHSH and CDR2 LQKENI. V trimming: 8 bases; J trimming: 5 bases; junction bases outside the gene matches: 8. CDR3 length equals 14 residues. CDR3 region: CASAPGQVNNEQFF. In DNA form, the CDR3 reads TGTGCCAGCGCCCCGGGACAGGTCAACAATGAGCAGTTCTTC. Supplemented by reference TRBV18 and TRBJ2-1, the full variable domain reads NAGVMQNPRHLVRRRGQEARLRCSPMKGHSHVYWYRQLPEEGLKFMVYLQKENIIDESGMPKERFSAEFPKEGPSILRIQQVVRGDSAAYFCASAPGQVNNEQFFGPGTRLTVL.

The sample holds one count of this clone. One end of the junction is discordant with germline, which a read error may explain. J is TRBJ1-2 and V is TRBV2, with a tentative D call TRBD1 (5 bases). The germline CDR1 and CDR2 sequences are SNHLY and FYNNEI. The CDR3 has 14 amino acids. CDR3 nucleotides: TGTGCCAGCAGTGAATCTGGGGGTAACTATGGCCACACCTTC. Translation: CASSESGGNYGHTF.

This clone came up a few times. This CDR3 is also generated by other DNA sequences in the sample. The chain couples TRBV4-1 to TRBJ1-1, with D possibly TRBD1 on 5 matching bases. The germline V gene has CDR1 MGHRA and CDR2 YSYEKL. The ends were cut back, 4 bases at V and 1 base at J, with 10 bases in the middle. There are 14 residues in the CDR3. CDR3: CASSRTGANTEAFF. The CDR3 region has the DNA TGCGCCAGCAGCCGAACTGGGGCGAACACTGAAGCTTTCTTT.